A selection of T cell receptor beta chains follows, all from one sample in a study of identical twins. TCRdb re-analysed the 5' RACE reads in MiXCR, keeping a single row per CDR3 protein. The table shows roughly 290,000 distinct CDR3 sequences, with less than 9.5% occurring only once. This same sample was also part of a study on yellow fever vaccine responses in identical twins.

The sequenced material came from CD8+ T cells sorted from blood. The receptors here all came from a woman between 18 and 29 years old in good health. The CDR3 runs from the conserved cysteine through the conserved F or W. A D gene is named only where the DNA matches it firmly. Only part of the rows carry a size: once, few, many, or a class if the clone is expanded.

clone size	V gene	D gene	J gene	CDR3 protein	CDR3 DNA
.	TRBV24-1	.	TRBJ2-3	CATTAGERSTDTQYF	TGTGCCACCACAGCAGGGGAACGTAGCACAGATACGCAGTATTTT
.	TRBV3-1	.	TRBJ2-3	CASSQEYGASTDTQYF	TGTGCCAGCAGCCAAGAATATGGGGCTAGCACAGATACGCAGTATTTT
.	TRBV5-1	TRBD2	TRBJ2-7	CASSLAASGLSSYEQYF	TGCGCCAGCAGCTTGGCAGCTAGCGGGCTTAGCTCCTACGAGCAGTACTTC
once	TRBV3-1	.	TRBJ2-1	CASCQAGAWNPNNEQFF	TGTGCCTCCTGCCAGGCGGGGGCTTGGAACCCCAACAATGAGCAGTTCTTC
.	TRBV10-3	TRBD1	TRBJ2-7	CAIRNQGETTYEQYF	TGTGCCATCAGGAACCAGGGGGAGACAACCTACGAGCAGTACTTC
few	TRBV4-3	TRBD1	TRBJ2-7	CASSRGTGGIYEQYF	TGCGCCAGCAGCCGAGGGACAGGGGGCATCTACGAGCAGTACTTC
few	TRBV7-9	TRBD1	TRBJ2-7	CASTGQESYEQYF	TGTGCCAGCACCGGACAGGAGTCCTACGAGCAGTACTTC
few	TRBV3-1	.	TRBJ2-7	CASSQDAGSSYEQYF	TGTGCCAGCAGCCAAGATGCGGGGTCTTCCTACGAGCAGTACTTC
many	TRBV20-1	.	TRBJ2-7	CSASGPGSYEQYF	TGCAGTGCTTCGGGGCCAGGTTCCTACGAGCAGTACTTC
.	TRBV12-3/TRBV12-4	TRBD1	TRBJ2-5	CAICPKVLGQVGEETQYF	TGTGCCATCTGCCCTAAGGTTCTCGGACAGGTTGGGGAAGAGACCCAGTACTTC
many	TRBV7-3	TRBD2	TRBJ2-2	CASRGLATGELFF	TGTGCCAGCAGGGGACTAGCGACCGGGGAGCTGTTTTTT
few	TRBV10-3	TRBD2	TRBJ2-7	CAISETLAGSYEQYF	TGTGCCATCAGTGAGACACTAGCGGGGTCTTACGAGCAGTACTTC
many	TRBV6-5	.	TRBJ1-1	CASSYGWSGDRHTEAFF	TGTGCCAGCAGTTACGGATGGTCCGGCGATAGACACACTGAAGCTTTCTTT
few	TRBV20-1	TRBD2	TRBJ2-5	CSARARLAEETQYF	TGCAGTGCTAGAGCTAGGCTAGCGGAGGAGACCCAGTACTTC
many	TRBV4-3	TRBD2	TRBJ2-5	CASSPGLEETQYF	TGCGCCAGCAGCCCGGGACTAGAAGAGACCCAGTACTTC
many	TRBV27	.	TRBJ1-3	CASQALSGNTIYF	TGTGCCTCTCAGGCTCTCTCTGGAAACACCATATATTTT